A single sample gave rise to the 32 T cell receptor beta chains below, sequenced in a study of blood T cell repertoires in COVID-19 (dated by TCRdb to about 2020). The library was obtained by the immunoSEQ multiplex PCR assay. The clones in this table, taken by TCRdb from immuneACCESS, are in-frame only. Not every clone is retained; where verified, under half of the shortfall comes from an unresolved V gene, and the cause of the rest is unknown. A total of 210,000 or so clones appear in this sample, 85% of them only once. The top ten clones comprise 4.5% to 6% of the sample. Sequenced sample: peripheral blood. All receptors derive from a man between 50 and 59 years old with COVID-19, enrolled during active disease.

This CDR3 reads CAISEGQKSTDTQYF. CDR3 bases: TGTGCCATCAGTGAGGGACAGAAAAGCACAGATACGCAGTATTTT. The chain has TRBV10-3 and TRBJ2-3, with D possibly matching TRBD1 (6 bases). Between the trimmed V and J ends, which lost 2 bases and 0 bases, there was a span of 9 bases. Germline V CDR1 and CDR2: ENHRY, SYGVKD. The CDR3 runs 15 residues.

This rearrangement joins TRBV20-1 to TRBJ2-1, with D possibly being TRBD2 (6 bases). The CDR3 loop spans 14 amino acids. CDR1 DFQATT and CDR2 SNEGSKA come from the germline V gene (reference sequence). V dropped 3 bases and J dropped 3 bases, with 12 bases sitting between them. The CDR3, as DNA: TGCAGTGCTAGTCGGGCGGGGTTCTACAATGAGCAGTTCTTC. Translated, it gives CSASRAGFYNEQFF.

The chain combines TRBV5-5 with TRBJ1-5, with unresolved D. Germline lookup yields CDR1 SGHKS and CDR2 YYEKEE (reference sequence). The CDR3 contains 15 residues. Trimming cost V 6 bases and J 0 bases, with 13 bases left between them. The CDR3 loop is CASTPRANSNQPQHF. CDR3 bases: TGTGCCAGCACCCCGCGGGCAAATAGCAATCAGCCCCAGCATTTT.

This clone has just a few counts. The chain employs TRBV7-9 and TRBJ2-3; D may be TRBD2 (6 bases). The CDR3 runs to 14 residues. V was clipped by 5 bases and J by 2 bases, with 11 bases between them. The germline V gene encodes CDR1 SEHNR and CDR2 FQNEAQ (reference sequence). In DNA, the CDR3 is TGTGCCAGCAGCCCGGGACTGAACACAGATACGCAGTATTTT. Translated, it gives CASSPGLNTDTQYF.

The CDR3 reads CASSLNRAEQYF. DNA of the CDR3: TGTGCCAGCAGCTTAAATCGCGCCGAGCAGTACTTC. The chain recombines TRBV7-9 with TRBJ2-7; D unresolved. CDR1 and CDR2 from the germline V gene are SEHNR and FQNEAQ (reference sequence). The CDR3 consists of 12 residues. Trimming removed 2 bases from V and 6 bases from J, with 8 bases in between.

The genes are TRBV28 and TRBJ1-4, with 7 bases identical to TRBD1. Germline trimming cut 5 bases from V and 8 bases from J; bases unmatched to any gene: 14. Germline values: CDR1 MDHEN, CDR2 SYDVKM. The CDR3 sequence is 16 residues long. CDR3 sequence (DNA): TGTGCCAGCAGTAAGCGTATAGGGGGCGAGGTGGAAAAACTGTTTTTT. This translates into CASSKRIGGEVEKLFF.

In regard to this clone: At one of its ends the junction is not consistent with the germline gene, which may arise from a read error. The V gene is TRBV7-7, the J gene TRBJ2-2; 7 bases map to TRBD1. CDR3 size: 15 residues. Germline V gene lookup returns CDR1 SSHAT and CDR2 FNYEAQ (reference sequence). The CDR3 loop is CASSLGQGDTGELFF. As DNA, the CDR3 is TGTGCTAGCAGCTTAGGGCAGGGGGACACCGGGGAGCTGTTTTTT.

CDR3 in amino acids: CASSLDSSNQPQHF. CDR3 sequence (DNA): TGTGCCAGCAGCTTAGACAGCTCCAATCAGCCCCAGCATTTT. J is TRBJ1-5 and V is TRBV7-2; D uncertain. V lost 1 base, J lost 3 bases, and 7 bases lay in between. The CDR3 runs 14 residues. Germline V gene data show CDR1 as SGHTA and CDR2 as FQGNSA.

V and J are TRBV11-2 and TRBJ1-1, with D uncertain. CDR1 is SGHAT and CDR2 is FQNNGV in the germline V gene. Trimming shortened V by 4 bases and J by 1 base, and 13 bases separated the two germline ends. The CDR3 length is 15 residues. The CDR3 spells CASSSDGGTNTEAFF. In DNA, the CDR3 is TGTGCCAGCAGCTCAGACGGCGGAACGAACACTGAAGCTTTCTTT.

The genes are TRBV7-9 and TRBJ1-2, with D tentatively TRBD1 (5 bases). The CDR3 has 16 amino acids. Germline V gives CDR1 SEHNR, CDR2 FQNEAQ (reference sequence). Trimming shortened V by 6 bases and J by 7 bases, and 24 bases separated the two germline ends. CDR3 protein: CASSYDPGRGRVGYTF. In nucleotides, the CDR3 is TGTGCCAGCAGTTACGACCCCGGGCGGGGCAGGGTTGGCTACACCTTC.

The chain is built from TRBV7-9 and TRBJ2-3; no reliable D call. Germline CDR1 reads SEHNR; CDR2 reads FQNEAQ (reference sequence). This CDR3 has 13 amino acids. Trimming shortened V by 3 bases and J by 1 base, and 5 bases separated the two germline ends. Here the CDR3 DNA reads TGTGCCAGCAGCTTCGGAGGCACAGATACGCAGTATTTT. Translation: CASSFGGTDTQYF.

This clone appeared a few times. The CDR3 region has the DNA TGTGCCAGCAGCAAGGGACTAGCGGGGGCGGGCACCGGGGAGCTGTTTTTT. Translated: CASSKGLAGAGTGELFF. The rearrangement joins TRBV11-3 to TRBJ2-2; 14 bases line up with TRBD2. The CDR3 has 17 residues. V shed 5 bases and J 4 bases; nucleotides not matched to a gene: 6. Germline CDR1 is SGHNT and CDR2 is YENEEA.

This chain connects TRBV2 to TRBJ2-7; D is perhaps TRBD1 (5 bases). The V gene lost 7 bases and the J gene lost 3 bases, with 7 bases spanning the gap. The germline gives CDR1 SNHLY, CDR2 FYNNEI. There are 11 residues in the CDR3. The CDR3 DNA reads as TGTGCCAGCACAGGGAACTACGAGCAGTACTTC. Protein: CASTGNYEQYF.

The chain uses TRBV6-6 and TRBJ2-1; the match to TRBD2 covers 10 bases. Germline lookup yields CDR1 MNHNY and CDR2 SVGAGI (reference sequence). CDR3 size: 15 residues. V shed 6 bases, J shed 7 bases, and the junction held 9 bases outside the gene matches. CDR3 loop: CASSLSSGGQNEQFF. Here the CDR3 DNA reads TGTGCCAGCAGCCTATCTAGCGGGGGACAGAATGAGCAGTTCTTC.

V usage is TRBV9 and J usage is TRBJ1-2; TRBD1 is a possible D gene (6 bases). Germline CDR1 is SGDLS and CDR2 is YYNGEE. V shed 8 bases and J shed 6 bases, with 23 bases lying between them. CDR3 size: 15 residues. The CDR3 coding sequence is TGTGCCAGTTCGCTCCTCTGGACAGTGGGAGATGGCTACACCTTC. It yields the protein CASSLLWTVGDGYTF. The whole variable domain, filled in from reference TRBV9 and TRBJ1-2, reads DSGVTQTPKHLITATGQRVTLRCSPRSGDLSVYWYQQSLDQGLQFLIQYYNGEERAKGNILERFSAQQFPDLHSELNLSSLELGDSALYFCASSLLWTVGDGYTFGSGTRLTVV.

The CDR3 DNA reads as TGTGCCATCAGTGAGGTCCGAGAGACCCAGTACTTC. Encoded protein: CAISEVRETQYF. The chain combines TRBV10-3 with TRBJ2-5; D not resolved. The germline V gene encodes CDR1 ENHRY and CDR2 SYGVKD. Trimming took 2 bases from V and 4 from J, leaving 5 bases between them. This CDR3 is 12 amino acids long.

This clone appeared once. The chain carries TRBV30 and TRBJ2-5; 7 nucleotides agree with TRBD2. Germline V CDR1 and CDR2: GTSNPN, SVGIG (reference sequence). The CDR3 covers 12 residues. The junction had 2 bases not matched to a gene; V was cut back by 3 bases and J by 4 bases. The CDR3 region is CAWSREGETQYF. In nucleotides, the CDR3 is TGTGCCTGGAGCAGGGAGGGAGAGACCCAGTACTTC.

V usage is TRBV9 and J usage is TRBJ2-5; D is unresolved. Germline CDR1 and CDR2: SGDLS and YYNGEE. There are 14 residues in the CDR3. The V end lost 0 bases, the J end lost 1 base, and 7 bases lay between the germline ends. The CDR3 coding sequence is TGTGCCAGCAGCGTAGGAACAACCCAAGAGACCCAGTACTTC. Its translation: CASSVGTTQETQYF.

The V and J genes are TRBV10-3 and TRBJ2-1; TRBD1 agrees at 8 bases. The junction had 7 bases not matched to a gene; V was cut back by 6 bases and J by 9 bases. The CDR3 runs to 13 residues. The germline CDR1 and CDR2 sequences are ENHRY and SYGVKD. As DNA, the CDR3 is TGTGCCATCAGCGGGGGACAGGTGGCTGAGCAGTTCTTC. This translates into CAISGGQVAEQFF.

CDR3 in amino acids: CASNPGAYGYTF. The CDR3 DNA sequence: TGTGCCAGCAACCCAGGGGCCTATGGCTACACCTTC. V gene TRBV2 combines with J gene TRBJ1-2, with D possibly being TRBD1 (6 bases). Germline-derived CDR1 and CDR2 are SNHLY and FYNNEI. The CDR3 is 12 residues long. The germline V and J ends were trimmed by 7 bases and 4 bases, with 10 bases remaining between them.

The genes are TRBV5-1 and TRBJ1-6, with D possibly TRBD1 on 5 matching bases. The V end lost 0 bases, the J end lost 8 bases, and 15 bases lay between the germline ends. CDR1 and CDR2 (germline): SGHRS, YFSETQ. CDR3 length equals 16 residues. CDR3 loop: CASSLAMEGPYSPLHF. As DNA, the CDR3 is TGCGCCAGCAGCTTGGCCATGGAGGGGCCTTATTCACCCCTCCACTTT.

CDR3 DNA: TGTGCCAGCAGCTTGGTAGCGGGGGGTTTAAGGGGATTGGTCACCGGGGAGCTGTTTTTT. This translates into CASSLVAGGLRGLVTGELFF. The chain has TRBV5-5 and TRBJ2-2, with 10 positions matching TRBD2. Germline CDR1 SGHKS, CDR2 YYEKEE (reference sequence). CDR3 length equals 20 residues. V lost 0 bases to trimming and J lost 4 bases; unmatched junction nucleotides: 15.

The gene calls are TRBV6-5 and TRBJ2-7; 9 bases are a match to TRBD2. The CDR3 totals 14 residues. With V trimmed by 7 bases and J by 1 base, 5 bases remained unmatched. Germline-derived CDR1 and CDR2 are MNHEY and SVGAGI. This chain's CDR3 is CASTAGGASYEQYF. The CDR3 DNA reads TGTGCCAGCACAGCGGGGGGCGCTTCCTACGAGCAGTACTTC.

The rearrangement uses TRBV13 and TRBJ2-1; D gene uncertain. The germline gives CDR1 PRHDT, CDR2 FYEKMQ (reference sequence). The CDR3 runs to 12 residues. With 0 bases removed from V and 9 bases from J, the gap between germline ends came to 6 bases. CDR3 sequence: CASSLGRSEQFF. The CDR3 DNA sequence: TGTGCCAGCAGCTTAGGGCGGTCTGAGCAGTTCTTC.

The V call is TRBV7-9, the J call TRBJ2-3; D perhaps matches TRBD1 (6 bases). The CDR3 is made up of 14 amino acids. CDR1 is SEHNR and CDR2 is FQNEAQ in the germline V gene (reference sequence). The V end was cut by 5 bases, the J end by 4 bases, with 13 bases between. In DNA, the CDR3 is TGTGCCAGCAGCACCACAGGGTTTGCAGATACGCAGTATTTT. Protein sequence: CASSTTGFADTQYF. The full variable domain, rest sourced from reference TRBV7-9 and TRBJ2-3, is DTGVSQNPRHKITKRGQNVTFRCDPISEHNRLYWYRQTLGQGPEFLTYFQNEAQLEKSRLLSDRFSAERPKGSFSTLEIQRTEQGDSAMYLCASSTTGFADTQYFGPGTRLTVL.

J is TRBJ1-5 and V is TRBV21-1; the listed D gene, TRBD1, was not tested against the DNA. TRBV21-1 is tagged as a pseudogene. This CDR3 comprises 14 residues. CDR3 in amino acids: CATPSRGPQCSQHF. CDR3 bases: TGTGCCACTCCCAGTAGGGGGCCGCAATGTTCCCAGCATTTT.

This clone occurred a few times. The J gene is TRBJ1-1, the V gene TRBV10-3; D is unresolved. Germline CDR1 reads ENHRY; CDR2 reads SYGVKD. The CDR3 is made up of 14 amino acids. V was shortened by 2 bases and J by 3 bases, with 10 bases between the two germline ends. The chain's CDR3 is CAISEPGRDTEAFF. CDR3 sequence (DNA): TGTGCCATCAGTGAGCCCGGGAGGGACACTGAAGCTTTCTTT.

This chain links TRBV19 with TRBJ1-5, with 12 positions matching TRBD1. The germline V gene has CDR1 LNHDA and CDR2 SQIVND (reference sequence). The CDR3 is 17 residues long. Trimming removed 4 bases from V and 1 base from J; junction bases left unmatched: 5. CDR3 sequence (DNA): TGTGCCAGTAGTACGGGACAGGGGGCGGCAAGCAATCAGCCCCAGCATTTT. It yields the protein CASSTGQGAASNQPQHF.

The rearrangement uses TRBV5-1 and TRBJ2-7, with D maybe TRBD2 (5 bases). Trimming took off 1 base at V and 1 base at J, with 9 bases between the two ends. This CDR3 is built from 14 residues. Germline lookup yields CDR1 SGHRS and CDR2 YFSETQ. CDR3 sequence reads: CASSLLGRSYEQYF. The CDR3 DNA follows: TGCGCCAGCAGCTTGTTGGGGAGATCCTACGAGCAGTACTTC.

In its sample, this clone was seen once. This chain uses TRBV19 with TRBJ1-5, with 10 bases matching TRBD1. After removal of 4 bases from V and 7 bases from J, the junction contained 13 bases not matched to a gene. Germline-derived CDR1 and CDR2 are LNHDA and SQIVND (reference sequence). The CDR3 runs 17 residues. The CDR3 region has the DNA TGTGCCAGTAGTAAATCCGGGACAGGGGTAGGCCACCAGCCCCAGCATTTT. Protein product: CASSKSGTGVGHQPQHF. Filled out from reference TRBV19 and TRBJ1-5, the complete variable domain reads DGGITQSPKYLFRKEGQNVTLSCEQNLNHDAMYWYRQDPGQGLRLIYYSQIVNDFQKGDIAEGYSVSREKKESFPLTVTSAQKNPTAFYLCASSKSGTGVGHQPQHFGDGTRLSIL.

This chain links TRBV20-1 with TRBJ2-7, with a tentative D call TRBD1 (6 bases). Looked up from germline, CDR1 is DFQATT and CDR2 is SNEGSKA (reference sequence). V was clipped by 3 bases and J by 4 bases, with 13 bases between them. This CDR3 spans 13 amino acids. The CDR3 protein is CSASPTGQYEQYF. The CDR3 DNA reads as TGCAGTGCTAGTCCTACAGGGCAGTACGAGCAGTACTTC.

In DNA, the CDR3 is TGTGCCAGCAGCCCGGAGCGGGGGGGCACTGAAGCTTTCTTT. Its translation is CASSPERGGTEAFF. V usage is TRBV7-6 and J usage is TRBJ1-1, with TRBD1 as a possible D gene (5 bases). V was pared by 5 bases and J by 4 bases, with 14 bases between. This CDR3 comprises 14 residues. Per germline, CDR1 SGHVS and CDR2 FNYEAQ.